The 14 T cell receptor beta chains reported below all come from one sample, sequenced in a study of vaccination and CD4 T cells after COVID-19. Oncomine TCR Beta short-read sequencing was applied to DNA from cultured CD4+ T cells. A single record per CDR3 protein comes from TCRdb applying MiXCR to the PCR reads. The sample consists of about 2,700 distinct CDR3 sequences, approximately 23% of them appearing once. The treatment denotes: roughly ten-day PBMC culture with coronavirus spike peptide pools or control peptides (ViraFEST assay). No antigen has been assigned to these receptors. The sample taken for sequencing was CD4+ T cells from blood, cultured in vitro. Receptors were obtained from a human donor who had recovered from COVID-19.

The CDR3 protein is CASSRDRGWGYTF. As DNA, the CDR3 is TGTGCCAGCAGTCGGGACAGGGGTTGGGGCTACACCTTC. The chain combines TRBV6-1 with TRBJ1-2; 10 bases are a match to TRBD1. The CDR3 covers 13 residues. Germline CDR1 MNHNS, CDR2 SASEGT. Trimming removed 5 bases from V and 8 bases from J; junction bases left unmatched: 5.

V and J are TRBV9 and TRBJ2-3, with unresolved D. V shed 4 bases and J shed 6 bases, with 24 bases lying between them. The CDR3 has 17 residues. Germline-derived CDR1 and CDR2 are SGDLS and YYNGEE. CDR3 sequence: CASSPGKAALFMDTQYF. DNA of the CDR3: TGTGCCAGCAGCCCCGGTAAGGCGGCACTATTCATGGATACGCAGTATTTT.

J is TRBJ1-1 and V is TRBV12-3 or TRBV12-4, with D possibly being TRBD1 (6 bases). Trimming removed 9 bases from V and 11 bases from J, with 25 bases in between. The length of the CDR3 is 14 residues. The CDR3, as DNA: TGTGCCAGTGAGCGTTGGGGGGCTCTCGTGGGGGCTTTCTTT. It translates to CASERWGALVGAFF.

About this clonotype: Sequence at one end of the junction differs from germline and may be a read error. V and J are TRBV7-2 and TRBJ2-5; 11 bases agree with TRBD2. The CDR3 spans 18 residues. The germline gives CDR1 SGHTA, CDR2 FQGNSA. The CDR3 region is CASSLVGLAGRIQEIQYF. Here the CDR3 DNA reads TGTGCCAGCAGCTTGGTAGGACTAGCGGGCCGTATCCAAGAGATCCAGTACTTC.

This clonotype was picked up one time. The chain links TRBV7-8 to TRBJ2-7; D gene unclear. Trimming removed 5 bases from V and 3 bases from J, with 8 bases in between. CDR1 is SGHVS and CDR2 is FQNEAQ in the germline V gene. The CDR3 extends over 12 amino acids. CDR3 region: CASSPYVYEQYF. The CDR3 DNA sequence: TGTGCCAGCAGCCCGTACGTCTACGAGCAGTACTTC.

This clonotype has more than one count but fewer than ten. The chain employs TRBV20-1 and TRBJ1-6; D remains ambiguous. CDR3 length: 17 residues. The V end was cut by 0 bases, the J end by 0 bases, with 12 bases between. CDR1 is DFQATT and CDR2 is SNEGSKA in the germline V gene (reference sequence). This CDR3 reads CSARDPRTSSYNSPLHF. The CDR3 DNA follows: TGCAGTGCTAGAGATCCCCGGACCAGCTCCTATAATTCACCCCTCCACTTT.

CDR3 coding DNA: TGTGCCAGCAGCTTAGACGGCGGGAGGGCCTTGAGGCAGTTCTTC. This sequence encodes CASSLDGGRALRQFF. The chain is built from TRBV7-8 and TRBJ2-1; TRBD2 matches at 9 bases. J gave up 12 bases and V 1 base, and 10 bases lay outside the gene matches. This CDR3 has 15 amino acids. The germline CDR1 and CDR2 sequences are SGHVS and FQNEAQ.

The chain is built from TRBV18 and TRBJ2-7, with 8 bases aligning to TRBD2. Trimming took 2 bases from V and 2 from J; bases not matched to a gene: 5. Germline V gene lookup returns CDR1 KGHSH and CDR2 LQKENI. CDR3 length equals 15 residues. The CDR3 nucleotides read TGTGCCAGCTCACCAGCATTAGCGGGACCCTACGAGCAGTACTTC. Translating it yields CASSPALAGPYEQYF.

This clonotype was counted a few times. V and J are TRBV21-1 and TRBJ2-7; TRBD1 is taken as the D call from the table, unchecked against the DNA. TRBV21-1 is a pseudogene segment. This CDR3 has 16 amino acids. CDR3 sequence reads: CASPKGGQGISYEQYF. CDR3 in DNA: TGTGCCAGCCCCAAGGGAGGACAGGGTATCTCCTACGAGCAGTACTTC.

This clonotype has just a few counts. The chain combines TRBV7-9 with TRBJ1-2; D is possibly TRBD1 (5 bases). This CDR3 spans 13 amino acids. The V and J ends lost 2 bases and 8 bases respectively, with 12 bases between them. Germline V gene lookup returns CDR1 SEHNR and CDR2 FQNEAQ (reference sequence). The CDR3 DNA reads TGTGCCAGCAGCTTAATGGGGGAAGGCGGCTACACCTTC. It is translated as CASSLMGEGGYTF.

This clonotype is labeled medium-sized. This sequence joins TRBV2 and TRBJ1-5; perhaps TRBD1 as D (6 bases). Germline values: CDR1 SNHLY, CDR2 FYNNEI. CDR3 length equals 14 residues. Trimming removed 2 bases from V and 6 bases from J, with 11 bases in between. CDR3 sequence reads: CASSENREGQPQHF. The CDR3 DNA reads TGTGCCAGCAGTGAAAACAGGGAGGGTCAGCCCCAGCATTTT.

V is TRBV20-1 and J is TRBJ2-1; 7 bases are shared with TRBD1. In germline, CDR1 is DFQATT, CDR2 SNEGSKA (reference sequence). The junction had 16 bases not matched to a gene; V was cut back by 6 bases and J by 8 bases. The CDR3 contains 15 residues. This CDR3 reads CSAADAGTVFDEQFF. CDR3 nucleotides: TGCAGTGCCGCGGATGCCGGGACAGTTTTCGATGAGCAGTTCTTC.

The CDR3 DNA sequence: TGTGCCAGCAGCCTCAACAGGGTGGTGGACACTGAAGCTTTCTTT. Translating gives CASSLNRVVDTEAFF. The rearrangement uses TRBV7-9 and TRBJ1-1; D is perhaps TRBD1 (6 bases). Deletions cut 5 bases from V and 3 bases from J, with 16 bases between. The CDR3 runs 15 residues. Germline values: CDR1 SEHNR, CDR2 FQNEAQ (reference sequence).

The V and J genes are TRBV19 and TRBJ1-2; TRBD1 matches at 8 bases. The V segment lost 4 bases and the J segment 7 bases; nucleotides outside the gene matches: 8. The CDR3 has 14 amino acids. CDR1 LNHDA and CDR2 SQIVND come from the germline V gene (reference sequence). The chain's CDR3 is CASSREGQGPGYTF. The CDR3 coding sequence is TGTGCCAGTAGTAGAGAAGGACAGGGACCTGGCTACACCTTC.